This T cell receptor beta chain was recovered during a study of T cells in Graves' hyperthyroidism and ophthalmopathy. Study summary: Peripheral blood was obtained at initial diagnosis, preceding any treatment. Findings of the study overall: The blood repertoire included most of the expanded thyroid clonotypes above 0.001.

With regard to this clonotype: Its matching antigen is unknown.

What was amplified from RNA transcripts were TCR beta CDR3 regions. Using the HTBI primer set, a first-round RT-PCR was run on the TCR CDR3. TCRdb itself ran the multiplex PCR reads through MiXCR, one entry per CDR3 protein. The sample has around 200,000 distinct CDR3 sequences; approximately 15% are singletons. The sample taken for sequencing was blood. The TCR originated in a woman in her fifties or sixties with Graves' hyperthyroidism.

This CDR3 reads CSAKLQGRTDTQYF. The CDR3, as DNA: TGCAGTGCCAAACTACAGGGGCGCACAGATACGCAGTATTTT. The chain recombines TRBV20-1 with TRBJ2-3; TRBD1 matches 7 bases. This CDR3 is built from 14 residues. V dropped 6 bases and J dropped 1; count of bases not matched to a gene: 7. Germline V gene lookup returns CDR1 DFQATT and CDR2 SNEGSKA (reference sequence).